These 5 T cell receptor beta chains were sequenced from one sample in a study of cytomegalovirus exposure and HLA in healthy donors. Amplification used 60 Vbeta primers and 13 Jbeta primers. Clones were read by immunoSEQ multiplex PCR, and TCRdb kept only the in-frame ones, dropping some. The table shows around 140,000 clones, with around 73% occurring only once. The sample consisted of PBMCs. These receptors all stem from a woman aged 18-29 years in good health and CMV-seronegative.

This chain joins TRBV7-3 and TRBJ1-1; D unresolved. This CDR3 has 12 residues. V was cut by 7 bases and J by 5 bases, with 11 bases left in between. Germline V CDR1 and CDR2: SGHTA, FQGTGA. CDR3 residues: CASTAKRTEAFF. DNA of the CDR3: TGTGCCAGCACCGCCAAGAGGACTGAAGCTTTCTTT.

As DNA, the CDR3 is TGTGCCAGCAGTTCCCCGGGTGCTTCTGGCTACACCTTC. Translating gives CASSSPGASGYTF. V and J are TRBV28 and TRBJ1-2; D not resolved. CDR3 length: 13 amino acids. V was trimmed by 4 bases and J by 7 bases, leaving 13 bases between them. Germline assignment: CDR1 MDHEN and CDR2 SYDVKM.

The rearrangement links TRBV6-5 to TRBJ2-1; 11 nucleotides match TRBD2. The junction had 7 bases not matched to a gene; V was cut back by 8 bases and J by 4 bases. The CDR3 has 15 amino acids. Germline loops: CDR1 MNHEY, CDR2 SVGAGI. The CDR3 DNA reads as TGTGCCAGCCTCGCTACTAGCGGGAGTTACAATGAGCAGTTCTTC. Protein product: CASLATSGSYNEQFF.

The J gene is TRBJ2-3, the V gene TRBV9; 7 nucleotides match TRBD2. Germline lookup yields CDR1 SGDLS and CDR2 YYNGEE. Trimming cost V 10 bases and J 2 bases; bases outside gene matches: 13. This CDR3 spans 15 amino acids. CDR3 loop: CASSWGGSPTDTQYF. The CDR3 DNA sequence: TGTGCCTCCTCTTGGGGGGGATCCCCCACAGATACGCAGTATTTT.

This chain joins TRBV7-2 and TRBJ2-1; 7 bases are a match to TRBD1. Germline CDR1 and CDR2: SGHTA and FQGNSA. The V and J ends lost 2 bases and 1 base, in that order; junction bases with no gene match: 5. This CDR3 contains 16 residues. CDR3 sequence reads: CASSLTTGVSYNEQFF. The CDR3 DNA reads TGTGCCAGCAGCTTAACAACAGGGGTATCCTACAATGAGCAGTTCTTC.